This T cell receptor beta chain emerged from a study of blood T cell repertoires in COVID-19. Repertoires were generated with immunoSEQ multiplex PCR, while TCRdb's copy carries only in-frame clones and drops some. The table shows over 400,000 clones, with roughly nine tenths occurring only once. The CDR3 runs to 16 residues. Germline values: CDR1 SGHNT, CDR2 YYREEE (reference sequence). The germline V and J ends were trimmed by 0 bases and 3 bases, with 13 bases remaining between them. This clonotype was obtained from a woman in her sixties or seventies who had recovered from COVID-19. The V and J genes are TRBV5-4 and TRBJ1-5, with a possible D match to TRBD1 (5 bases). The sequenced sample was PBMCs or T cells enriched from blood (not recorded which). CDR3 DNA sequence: TGTGCCAGCAGCTTGGATGGACATACCAACAATCAGCCCCAGCATTTT. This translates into CASSLDGHTNNQPQHF.